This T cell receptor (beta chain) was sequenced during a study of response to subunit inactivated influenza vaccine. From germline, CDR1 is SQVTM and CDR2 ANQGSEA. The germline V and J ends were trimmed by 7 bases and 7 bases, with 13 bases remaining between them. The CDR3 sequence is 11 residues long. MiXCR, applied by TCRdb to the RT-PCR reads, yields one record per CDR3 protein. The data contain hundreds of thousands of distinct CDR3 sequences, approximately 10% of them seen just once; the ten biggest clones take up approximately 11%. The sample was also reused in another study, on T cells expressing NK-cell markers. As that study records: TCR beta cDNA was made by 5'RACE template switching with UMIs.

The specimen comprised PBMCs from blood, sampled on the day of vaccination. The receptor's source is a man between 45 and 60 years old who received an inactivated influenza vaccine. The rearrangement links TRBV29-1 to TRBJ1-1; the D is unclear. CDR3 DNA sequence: TGCAGCGCCGGGCGCGCCTTTGAAGCTTTCTTT. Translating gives CSAGRAFEAFF. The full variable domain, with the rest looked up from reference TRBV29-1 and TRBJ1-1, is SAVISQKPSRDICQRGTSLTIQCQVDSQVTMMFWYRQQPGQSLTLIATANQGSEATYESGFVIDKFPISRPNLTFSTLTVSNMSPEDSSIYLCSAGRAFEAFFGQGTRLTVV.